The clone carrying this T cell receptor (beta chain) was seen ten or more times. The data are from a study of human T cells and chemical hapten exposure. Whole-study context: Epicutaneous patch tests delivered 0.01% DPC to the upper back, with evaluation at 6 days.

Trimming took 0 bases from V and 8 from J; bases not matched to a gene: 5. This CDR3 contains 16 residues. As originally analysed: Sample TCR totals centred on a median of approximately 96,000, ranging about 20,000 to 700,000. TCRdb reprocessed the RACE reads via MiXCR and lists one record per CDR3 protein. TCRdb, not the authors, supplied the V and J calls. The sample contains 65,000 to 95,000 distinct CDR3 sequences, 6.6% of which appear only once. The time point denotes: patch test 2, 6 weeks after DPC sensitization. Indicated treatment: therapeutic diphenylcyclopropenone sensitization with weekly scalp DPC. The drawing of blood occurred before each patch test was applied.

The sample was whole blood, taken in connection with sensitization to the hapten diphenylcyclopropenone (DPC). This receptor was taken from a woman aged 25-40 years with alopecia areata. Some clones in this sample may be carry-over from other donors' samples. The J gene is TRBJ2-1, the V gene TRBV23-1; 12 bases agree with TRBD1. TRBV23-1 is sorted into the ORF group, with uncertain function. The CDR3 sequence is CASSQSRDRGLYEQFF. The CDR3 nucleotides are TGCGCCAGCAGTCAATCGCGGGACAGGGGGCTGTATGAGCAGTTCTTC.